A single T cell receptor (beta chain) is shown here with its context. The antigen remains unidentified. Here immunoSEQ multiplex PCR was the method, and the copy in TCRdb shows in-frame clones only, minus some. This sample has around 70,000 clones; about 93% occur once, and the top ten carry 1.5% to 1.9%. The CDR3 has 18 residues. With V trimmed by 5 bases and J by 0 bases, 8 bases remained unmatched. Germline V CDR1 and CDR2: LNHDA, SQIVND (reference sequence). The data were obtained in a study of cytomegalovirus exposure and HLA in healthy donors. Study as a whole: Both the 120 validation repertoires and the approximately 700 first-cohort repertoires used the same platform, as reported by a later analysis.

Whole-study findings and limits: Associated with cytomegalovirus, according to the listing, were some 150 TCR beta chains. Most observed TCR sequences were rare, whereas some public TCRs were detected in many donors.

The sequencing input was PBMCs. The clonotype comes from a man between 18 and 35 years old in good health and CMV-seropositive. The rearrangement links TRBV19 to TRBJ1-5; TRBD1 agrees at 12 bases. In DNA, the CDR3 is TGTGCCAGTAGTCCAGGGACAGGGGGCGATTATAGCAATCAGCCCCAGCATTTT. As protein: CASSPGTGGDYSNQPQHF.